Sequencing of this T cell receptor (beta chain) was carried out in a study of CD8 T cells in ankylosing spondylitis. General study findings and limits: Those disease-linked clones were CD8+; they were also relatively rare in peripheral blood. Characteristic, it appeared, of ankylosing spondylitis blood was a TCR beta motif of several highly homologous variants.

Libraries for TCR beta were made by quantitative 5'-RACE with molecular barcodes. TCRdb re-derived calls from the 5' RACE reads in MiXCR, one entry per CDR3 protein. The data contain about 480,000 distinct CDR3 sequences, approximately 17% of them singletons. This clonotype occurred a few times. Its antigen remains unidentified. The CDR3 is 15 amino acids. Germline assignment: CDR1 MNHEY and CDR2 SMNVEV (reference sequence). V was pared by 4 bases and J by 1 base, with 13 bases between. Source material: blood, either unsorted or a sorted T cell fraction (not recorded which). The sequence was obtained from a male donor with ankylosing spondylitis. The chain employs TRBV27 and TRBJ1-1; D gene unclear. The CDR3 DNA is TGTGCCAGCAGTTCCTACCTATCTACGAACACTGAAGCTTTCTTT. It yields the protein CASSSYLSTNTEAFF.